A selection of T cell receptor beta chains follows, all from one sample in a study of glioma-infiltrating T cells after dendritic cell vaccination. The data were produced by immunoSEQ multiplex PCR, yet TCRdb's version contains in-frame clones alone and is incomplete. The sample lists tens of thousands of clones, roughly 84% occurring once. This sample comprised blood, obtained after dendritic cell vaccination. These receptors were taken from a human donor with glioblastoma. The CDR3 runs from the conserved cysteine through the conserved F or W. Fields, in order: D gene, J gene, V gene, clone size, CDR3 DNA, CDR3 protein. The D gene is left open where the match is weak. For some rows the clone size is stated as once, few or many, or as a class when expanded; others skip it.

>TRBD1|TRBJ1-3|TRBV30|.
TGTGCCTGGAGTACAGGGGACGGAAACACCATATATTTT
CAWSTGDGNTIYF
>.|TRBJ2-7|TRBV5-1|.
TGCGCCAGCAGCCCAGGAGGGAACGAGCAGTACTTC
CASSPGGNEQYF
>TRBD1|TRBJ1-5|TRBV5-5|few
TGTGCCAGCACCCCAGGGACAGGGTGGCAGCCCCAGCATTTT
CASTPGTGWQPQHF
>TRBD2|TRBJ2-2|TRBV5-1|.
TGCGCCAGCAGAAGTAGCGGGGGCAACACCGGGGAGCTGTTTTTT
CASRSSGGNTGELFF
>.|TRBJ2-2|TRBV2|.
TGTGCCAGCACCCGAGGGGGAGGGACCACCGGGGAGCTGTTTTTT
CASTRGGGTTGELFF
>.|TRBJ1-3|TRBV18|.
TGTGCCAGCTCACCCGATGGGCAGGGAAACACCATATATTTT
CASSPDGQGNTIYF
>TRBD2|TRBJ2-1|TRBV7-3|.
TGTGCCAGCAGCCCGGGACTAGCCACGGGCAATGAGCAGTTCTTC
CASSPGLATGNEQFF
>TRBD2|TRBJ2-7|TRBV7-3|.
TGTGCCAGCAGCTTAACCCTAGCGGGAGGCTACGAGCAGTACTTC
CASSLTLAGGYEQYF
>.|TRBJ2-7|TRBV7-2|.
TGTGCCAGCAGCCCCGGGACTTACTACTACGAGCAGTACTTC
CASSPGTYYYEQYF
>TRBD1|TRBJ2-7|TRBV27|.
TGTGCCAGCAGTTTATCGGCGGGACAGGTCACCTACGAGCAGTACTTC
CASSLSAGQVTYEQYF
>.|TRBJ1-1|TRBV7-8|once
TGTGCCAGCATCCTGATAGGGATGGGGGGAAAGGACACTGAAGCTTTCTTT
CASILIGMGGKDTEAFF
>.|TRBJ1-1|TRBV30|.
TGTGCCTGGAGTACGAGATATGAAGCTTTCTTT
CAWSTRYEAFF
>.|TRBJ2-2|TRBV18|.
TGTGCCAGCTCAGGACAAGGGAAAGCCGGGGAGCTGTTTTTT
CASSGQGKAGELFF
>TRBD1|TRBJ1-2|TRBV6-1|.
TGTGCCAGCGGGGGGACAGGGATATTGGAGGGCTACACCTTC
CASGGTGILEGYTF
>TRBD1|TRBJ2-7|TRBV19|.
TGTGCCAGTAGTAGGACAGGGGGGCGCTACGAGCAGTACTTC
CASSRTGGRYEQYF
>TRBD1|TRBJ1-4|TRBV19|once
TGTGCCAGTAGTGCCACCTCTCCCGGGACAGGGGGGAAGGAAAAACTGTTTTTT
CASSATSPGTGGKEKLFF
>TRBD2|TRBJ2-2|TRBV11-3|.
TGTGCCAGCAGCCCTCTAGCGGGGCCCGCGAACACCGGGGAGCTGTTTTTT
CASSPLAGPANTGELFF
>.|TRBJ2-2|TRBV5-1|.
TGCGCCAGCATCAACCTTGAGGGGAACACCGGGGAGCTGTTTTTT
CASINLEGNTGELFF
>.|TRBJ2-7|TRBV6-5|.
TGTGCCAGCAGCCGTGCCAGGGGGGCCCCCTACGAGCAGTACTTC
CASSRARGAPYEQYF
>TRBD2|TRBJ2-2|TRBV5-1|.
TGCGCCAGCAGCGGAGGACTAGCGACAAACACCGGGGAGCTGTTTTTT
CASSGGLATNTGELFF
>TRBD1|TRBJ2-7|TRBV27|.
TGTGCCGGCAGTTCCCCCGGGGACAGGGGAGACGAGCAGTACTTC
CAGSSPGDRGDEQYF
>.|TRBJ2-7|TRBV11-2|.
TGTGCCAGTTTTGGTCGAGAATCGTACGAGCAGTACTTC
CASFGRESYEQYF
>.|TRBJ1-2|TRBV10-1|.
TGCGCCAGCAGTGAGTCGGGAGGGTACGGTTACACCTTC
CASSESGGYGYTF
>TRBD1|TRBJ1-2|TRBV6-5|.
TGTGCCAGCAGTTTAATCCGGGACAGCTATGGCTACACCTTC
CASSLIRDSYGYTF
>TRBD2|TRBJ2-7|TRBV4-3|few
TGCGCCAGCAGCCGGCCGGGACTAGCGGGCTTCTCCTACGAGCAGTACTTC
CASSRPGLAGFSYEQYF
>.|TRBJ1-3|TRBV6-5|.
TGTGCCAGCAGTTACTCAACCAGCTCTGGAAACACCATATATTTT
CASSYSTSSGNTIYF
>.|TRBJ1-6|TRBV27|.
TGTGCCAGCAGTTCAGGGTTTGGTTATTCACCCCTCCACTTT
CASSSGFGYSPLHF
>TRBD1|TRBJ2-7|TRBV4-3|.
TGCGCCAGCAGCCAAGGGTACAGGGGGCGCGAGCAGTACTTC
CASSQGYRGREQYF
>TRBD1|TRBJ2-7|TRBV11-2|.
TGTGCCAGCAGCTTGTTGCCCGGGACAGCCTACGAGCAGTACTTC
CASSLLPGTAYEQYF
>.|TRBJ2-7|TRBV19|once
TGTGCCAGTAGTATCTCGACAGCCTACGAGCAGTACTTC
CASSISTAYEQYF
>TRBD2|TRBJ2-1|TRBV6-5|.
TGTGCCAGCAGTTTAGCGGGATCTGAGCAGTTCTTC
CASSLAGSEQFF
>TRBD1|TRBJ1-2|TRBV7-2|.
TGTGCCAGCAGCTTTACAGGGGGCGCGGGCTATGGCTACACCTTC
CASSFTGGAGYGYTF
>.|TRBJ1-1|TRBV4-1|.
TGCGCCAGCAGCCAAGTCTCCCTGAACACTGAAGCTTTCTTT
CASSQVSLNTEAFF
>TRBD2|TRBJ2-7|TRBV5-1|.
TGCGCCAGCAGCCCCTGGACTAGCGGGGGGCTCTACGAGCAGTACTTC
CASSPWTSGGLYEQYF
>.|TRBJ2-7|TRBV2|.
TGTGCCAGCAGTGAAGGGGGCGGGGACTCCTACGAGCAGTACTTC
CASSEGGGDSYEQYF
>.|TRBJ2-7|TRBV11-3|.
TGTGCCAGCAGCGCCGGAGCGGTGGCAGCCAACTTAGAGCAGTACTTC
CASSAGAVAANLEQYF
>.|TRBJ1-3|TRBV5-1|.
TGCGCCAGCAGCCGAGGGGGGGCCTCTGGAAACACCATATATTTT
CASSRGGASGNTIYF
>TRBD1|TRBJ2-7|TRBV11-2|.
TGTGCCAGCAGCTCCCCCGGGACAGGGAACGAGCAGTACTTC
CASSSPGTGNEQYF
>.|TRBJ2-3|TRBV5-5|.
TGTGCCAGCAGCCCATTCACAGGGAGCCCCACAGATACGCAGTATTTT
CASSPFTGSPTDTQYF
>.|TRBJ2-5|TRBV30|.
TGTGCCTCGGAGGGGGCCCGCCAAGAGACCCAGTACTTC
CASEGARQETQYF
>TRBD1|TRBJ1-5|TRBV2|.
TGTGCCAGCAGTTCGGACAGGGGGTATCAGCCCCAGCATTTT
CASSSDRGYQPQHF
>.|TRBJ2-5|TRBV5-1|.
TGCGCCAGCATGCGGCAGGGAGGCGAGACCCAGTACTTC
CASMRQGGETQYF
>.|TRBJ1-2|TRBV5-1|.
TGCGCCAGCAGCCCGGGACACAGTTATGGCTACACCTTC
CASSPGHSYGYTF
>.|TRBJ1-5|TRBV5-1|.
TGCGCCAGCAGCTTGGTATTGAGCCCTAGCAATCAGCCCCAGCATTTT
CASSLVLSPSNQPQHF
>.|TRBJ1-2|TRBV6-1|.
TGTGCCAGCAGTGAATCGATCGCAGGGTGGGGTAACTATGGCTACACCTTC
CASSESIAGWGNYGYTF
>.|TRBJ1-2|TRBV27|.
TGTGCCAGCAGCTCAGGGAATGGCTACACCTTC
CASSSGNGYTF
>.|TRBJ2-5|TRBV7-7|.
TGTGCTAGCAGCCTAGGGTTAGAAGAGACCCAGTACTTC
CASSLGLEETQYF
>.|TRBJ1-2|TRBV18|once
TGTGCCAGCTCACCAGAAGTCCGGGGCTACACCTTC
CASSPEVRGYTF
>.|TRBJ1-1|TRBV6-1|few
TGTGCCAGCAGTGAATCGACTCTGAACACTGAAGCTTTCTTT
CASSESTLNTEAFF
>.|TRBJ2-1|TRBV5-6|.
TGTGCCAGCAGCTTTGACATCTACAATGAGCAGTTCTTC
CASSFDIYNEQFF
>.|TRBJ1-1|TRBV19|.
TGTGCCAGTAGTATTAAGGGGGAGAACACTGAAGCTTTCTTT
CASSIKGENTEAFF
>TRBD1|TRBJ2-7|TRBV5-1|.
TGCGCCAGCAGTGACAGGGACCTCGAGCAGTACTTC
CASSDRDLEQYF